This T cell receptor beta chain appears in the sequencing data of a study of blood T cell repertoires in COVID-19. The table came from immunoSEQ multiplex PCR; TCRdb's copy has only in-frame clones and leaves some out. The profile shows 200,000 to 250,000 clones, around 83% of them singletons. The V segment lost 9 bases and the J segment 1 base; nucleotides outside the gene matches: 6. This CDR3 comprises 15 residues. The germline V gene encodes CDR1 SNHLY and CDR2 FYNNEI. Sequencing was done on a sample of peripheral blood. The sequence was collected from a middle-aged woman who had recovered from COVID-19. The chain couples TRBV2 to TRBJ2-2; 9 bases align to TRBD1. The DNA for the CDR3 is TGTGCCAGGGACAGGGGTCCTGGGAACACCGGGGAGCTGTTTTTT. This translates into CARDRGPGNTGELFF.